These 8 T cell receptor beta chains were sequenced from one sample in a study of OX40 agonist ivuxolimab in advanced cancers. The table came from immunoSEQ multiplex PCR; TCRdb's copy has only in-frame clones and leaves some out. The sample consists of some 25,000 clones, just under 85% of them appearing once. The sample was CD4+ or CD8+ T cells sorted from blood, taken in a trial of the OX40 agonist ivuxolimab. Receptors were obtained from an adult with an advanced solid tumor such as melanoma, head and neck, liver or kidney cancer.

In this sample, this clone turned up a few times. CDR3 sequence (DNA): TGTGCCAGCAGCTTGGAGCGGGGGGAGGGTGAGCAGTTCTTC. Protein product: CASSLERGEGEQFF. The gene calls are TRBV11-2 and TRBJ2-1; 9 bases are a match to TRBD2. J gave up 9 bases and V 3 bases, and 6 bases lay outside the gene matches. The CDR3 length is 14 residues. Germline values: CDR1 SGHAT, CDR2 FQNNGV. Full variable domain (remainder filled in from reference TRBV11-2 and TRBJ2-1): EAGVAQSPRYKIIEKRQSVAFWCNPISGHATLYWYQQILGQGPKLLIQFQNNGVVDDSQLPKDRFSAERLKGVDSTLKIQPAKLEDSAVYLCASSLERGEGEQFFGPGTRLTVL.

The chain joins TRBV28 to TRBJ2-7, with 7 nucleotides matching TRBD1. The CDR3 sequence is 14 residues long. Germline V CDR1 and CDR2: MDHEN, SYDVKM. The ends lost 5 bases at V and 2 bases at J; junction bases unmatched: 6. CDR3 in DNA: TGTGCCAGCAGTCAGGGACAGCTCGCCTACGAGCAGTACTTC. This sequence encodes CASSQGQLAYEQYF.

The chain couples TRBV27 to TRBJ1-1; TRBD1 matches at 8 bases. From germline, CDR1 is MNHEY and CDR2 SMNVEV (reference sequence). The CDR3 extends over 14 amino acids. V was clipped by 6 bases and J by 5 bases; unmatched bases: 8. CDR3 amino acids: CASRSLRGQTEAFF. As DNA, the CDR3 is TGTGCCAGCAGAAGCCTCAGGGGGCAGACTGAAGCTTTCTTT.

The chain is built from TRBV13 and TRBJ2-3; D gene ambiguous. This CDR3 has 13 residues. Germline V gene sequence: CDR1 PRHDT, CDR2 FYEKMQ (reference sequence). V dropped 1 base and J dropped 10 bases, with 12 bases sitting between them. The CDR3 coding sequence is TGTGCCAGCAGCTTAGTGGGCGGCAAGTCGCAGTATTTT. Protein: CASSLVGGKSQYF.

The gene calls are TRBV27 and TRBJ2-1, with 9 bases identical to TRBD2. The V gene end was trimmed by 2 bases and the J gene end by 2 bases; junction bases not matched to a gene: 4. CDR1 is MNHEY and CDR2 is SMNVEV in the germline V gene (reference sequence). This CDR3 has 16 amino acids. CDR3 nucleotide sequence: TGTGCCAGCAGTTTAGGGCTAGCGGGAACCTACAATGAGCAGTTCTTC. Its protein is CASSLGLAGTYNEQFF.

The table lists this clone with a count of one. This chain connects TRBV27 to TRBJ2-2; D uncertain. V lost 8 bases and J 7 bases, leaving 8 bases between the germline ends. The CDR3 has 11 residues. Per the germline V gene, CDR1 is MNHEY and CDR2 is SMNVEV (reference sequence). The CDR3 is CASRQLGELFF. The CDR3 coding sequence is TGTGCCAGCCGCCAGCTCGGGGAGCTGTTTTTT.

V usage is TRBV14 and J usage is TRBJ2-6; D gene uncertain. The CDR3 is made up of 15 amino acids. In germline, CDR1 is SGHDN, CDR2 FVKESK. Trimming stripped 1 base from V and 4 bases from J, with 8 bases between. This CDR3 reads CASSQVGWGANVLTF. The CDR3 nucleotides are TGTGCCAGCAGCCAAGTCGGGTGGGGGGCCAACGTCCTGACTTTC.

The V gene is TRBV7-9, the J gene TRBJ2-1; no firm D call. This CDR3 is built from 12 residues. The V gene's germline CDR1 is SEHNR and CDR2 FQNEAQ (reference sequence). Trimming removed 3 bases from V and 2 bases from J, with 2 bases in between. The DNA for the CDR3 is TGTGCCAGCAGCTTCCCCTACAATGAGCAGTTCTTC. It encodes CASSFPYNEQFF.